This T cell receptor (delta chain) was recovered during a study of gamma-delta chains in newborns, infants, children. Study-level information: Polyclonal expansion of innate γδ T cells after birth follows microbial exposure.

TCRdb re-called the reads with CATT. Of about 3,500 delta-chain clones listed, 0.5% to 0.7% were seen once; the top ten hold around 14%. Within the sample, this clone is medium-sized. This CDR3 comprises 12 residues. Germline V lookup: CDR1 TVYSNPD, CDR2 GDNSRS (reference sequence). Trimming at V came to 3 bases and at J to 2 bases, leaving 0 bases not matched to a gene. The clonotype was recovered from a child who was a newborn, infant or young child, either healthy, febrile or measles-vaccinated (not recorded which). V usage is TRDV3 and J usage is TRDJ1; 10 bases are a match to TRDD3. What was sequenced was blood. CDR3: CALLGDTDKLIF. The CDR3 DNA reads as TGTGCCTTACTGGGGGATACCGATAAACTCATCTTT. The whole variable domain, filled in from reference TRDV3 and TRDJ1, reads CDKVTQSSPDQTVASGSEVVLLCTYDTVYSNPDLFWYRIRPDYSFQFVFYGDNSRSEGADFTQGRFSVKHILTQKAFHLVISPVRTEDSATYYCALLGDTDKLIFGKGTRVTVEP.